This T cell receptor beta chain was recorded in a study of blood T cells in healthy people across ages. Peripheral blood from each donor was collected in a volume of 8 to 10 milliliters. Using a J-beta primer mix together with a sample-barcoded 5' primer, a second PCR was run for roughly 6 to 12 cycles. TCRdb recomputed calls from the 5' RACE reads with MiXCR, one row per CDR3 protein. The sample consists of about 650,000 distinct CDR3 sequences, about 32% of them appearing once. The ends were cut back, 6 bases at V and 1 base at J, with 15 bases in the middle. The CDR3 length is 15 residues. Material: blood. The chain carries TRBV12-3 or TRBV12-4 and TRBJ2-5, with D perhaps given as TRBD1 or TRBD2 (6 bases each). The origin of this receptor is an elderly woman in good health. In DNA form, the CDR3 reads TGTGCCAGCAGCACCCAACAGGGAGGCCAAGAGACCCAGTACTTC. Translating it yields CASSTQQGGQETQYF.